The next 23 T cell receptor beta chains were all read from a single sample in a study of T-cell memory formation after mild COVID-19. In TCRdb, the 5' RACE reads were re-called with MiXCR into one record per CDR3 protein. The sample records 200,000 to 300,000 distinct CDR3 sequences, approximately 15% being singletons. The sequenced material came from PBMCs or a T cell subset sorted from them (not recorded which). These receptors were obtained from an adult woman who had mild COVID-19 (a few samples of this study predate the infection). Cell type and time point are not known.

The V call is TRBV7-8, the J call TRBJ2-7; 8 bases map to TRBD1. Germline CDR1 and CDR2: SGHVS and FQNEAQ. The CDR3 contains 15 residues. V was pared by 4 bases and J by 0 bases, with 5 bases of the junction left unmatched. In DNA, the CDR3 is TGTGCCAGCAGCTCCCTGGGACAGGTCTCCTACGAGCAGTACTTC. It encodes CASSSLGQVSYEQYF.

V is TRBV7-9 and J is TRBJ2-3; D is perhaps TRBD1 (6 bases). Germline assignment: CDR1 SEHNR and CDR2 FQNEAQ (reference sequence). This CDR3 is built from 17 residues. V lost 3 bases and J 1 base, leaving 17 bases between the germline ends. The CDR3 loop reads CASSLGRGRQGTDTQYF. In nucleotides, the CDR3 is TGTGCCAGCAGCTTGGGAAGGGGGAGACAGGGCACAGATACGCAGTATTTT.

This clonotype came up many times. CDR3 in amino acids: CASSQGQLAFF. The CDR3 nucleotides read TGTGCCAGCTCACAGGGACAGTTAGCTTTCTTT. This chain joins TRBV18 and TRBJ1-1; 7 bases fit TRBD1. Germline CDR1 KGHSH, CDR2 LQKENI. With V trimmed by 4 bases and J by 10 bases, 3 bases remained unmatched. The CDR3 consists of 11 residues.

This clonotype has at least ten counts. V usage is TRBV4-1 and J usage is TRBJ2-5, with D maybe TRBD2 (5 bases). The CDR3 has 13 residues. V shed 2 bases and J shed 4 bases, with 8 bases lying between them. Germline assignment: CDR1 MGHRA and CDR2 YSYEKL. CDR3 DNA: TGCGCCAGCAGCCAAACTAGGCGAGAGACCCAGTACTTC. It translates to CASSQTRRETQYF.

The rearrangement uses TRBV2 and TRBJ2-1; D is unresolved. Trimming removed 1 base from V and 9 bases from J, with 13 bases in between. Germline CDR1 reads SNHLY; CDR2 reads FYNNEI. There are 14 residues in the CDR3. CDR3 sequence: CASSEVRPPAEQFF. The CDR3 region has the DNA TGTGCCAGCAGTGAAGTGCGTCCCCCGGCTGAGCAGTTCTTC.

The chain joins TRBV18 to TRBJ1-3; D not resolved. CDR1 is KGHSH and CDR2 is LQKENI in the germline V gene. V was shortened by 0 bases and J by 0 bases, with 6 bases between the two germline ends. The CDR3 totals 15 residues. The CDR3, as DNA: TGTGCCAGCTCACCACCAGGATTCTCTGGAAACACCATATATTTT. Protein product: CASSPPGFSGNTIYF.

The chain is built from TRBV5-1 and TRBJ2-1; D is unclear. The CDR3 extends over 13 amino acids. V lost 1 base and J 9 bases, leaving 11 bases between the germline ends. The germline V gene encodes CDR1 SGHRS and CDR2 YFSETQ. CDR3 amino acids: CASSLKLGGEQFF. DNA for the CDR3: TGCGCCAGCAGCTTGAAATTGGGTGGTGAGCAGTTCTTC.

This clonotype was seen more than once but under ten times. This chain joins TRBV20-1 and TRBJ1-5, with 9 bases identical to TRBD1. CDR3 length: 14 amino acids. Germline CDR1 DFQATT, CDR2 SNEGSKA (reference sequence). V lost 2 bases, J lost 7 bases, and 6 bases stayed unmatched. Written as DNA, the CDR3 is TGCAGTGCTAGACCGGGACAGGGTTACCAGCCCCAGCATTTT. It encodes CSARPGQGYQPQHF.

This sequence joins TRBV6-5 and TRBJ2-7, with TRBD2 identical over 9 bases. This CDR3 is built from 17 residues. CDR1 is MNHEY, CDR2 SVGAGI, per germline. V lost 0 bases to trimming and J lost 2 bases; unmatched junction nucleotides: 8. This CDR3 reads CASSYSASGEPPYEQYF. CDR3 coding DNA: TGTGCCAGCAGTTACTCGGCTAGCGGGGAACCGCCCTACGAGCAGTACTTC.

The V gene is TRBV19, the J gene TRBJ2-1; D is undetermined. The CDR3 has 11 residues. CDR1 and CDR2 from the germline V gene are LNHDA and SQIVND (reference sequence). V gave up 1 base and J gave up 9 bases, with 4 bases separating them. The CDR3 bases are TGTGCCAGTAGTATAGTTGGTGAGCAGTTCTTC. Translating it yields CASSIVGEQFF. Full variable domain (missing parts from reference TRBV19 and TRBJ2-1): DGGITQSPKYLFRKEGQNVTLSCEQNLNHDAMYWYRQDPGQGLRLIYYSQIVNDFQKGDIAEGYSVSREKKESFPLTVTSAQKNPTAFYLCASSIVGEQFFGPGTRLTVL.

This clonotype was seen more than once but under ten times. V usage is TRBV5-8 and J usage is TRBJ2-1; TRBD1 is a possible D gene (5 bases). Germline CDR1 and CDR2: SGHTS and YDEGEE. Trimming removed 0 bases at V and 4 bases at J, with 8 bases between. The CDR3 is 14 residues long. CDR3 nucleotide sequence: TGTGCCAGCAGCTTGGACGGACATTACAATGAGCAGTTCTTC. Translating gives CASSLDGHYNEQFF.

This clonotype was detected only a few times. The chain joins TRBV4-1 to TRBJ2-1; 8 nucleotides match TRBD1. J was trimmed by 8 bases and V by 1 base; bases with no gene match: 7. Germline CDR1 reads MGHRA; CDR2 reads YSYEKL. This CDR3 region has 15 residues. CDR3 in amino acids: CASSQGQGAEDEQFF. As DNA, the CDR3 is TGCGCCAGCAGCCAAGGGCAGGGGGCCGAGGATGAGCAGTTCTTC.

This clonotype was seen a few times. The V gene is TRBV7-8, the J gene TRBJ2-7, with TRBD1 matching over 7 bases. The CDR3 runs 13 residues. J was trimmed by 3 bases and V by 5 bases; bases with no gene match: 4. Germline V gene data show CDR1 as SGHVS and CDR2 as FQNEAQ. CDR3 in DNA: TGTGCCAGCAGCGCCGACAGGGACTACGAGCAGTACTTC. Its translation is CASSADRDYEQYF.

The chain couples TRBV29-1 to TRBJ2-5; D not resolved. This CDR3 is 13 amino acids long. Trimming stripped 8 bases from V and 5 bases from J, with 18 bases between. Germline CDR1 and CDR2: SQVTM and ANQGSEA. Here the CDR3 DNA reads TGCAGCACCGGTCCGGCACCCGCTGAGACCCAGTACTTC. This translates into CSTGPAPAETQYF.

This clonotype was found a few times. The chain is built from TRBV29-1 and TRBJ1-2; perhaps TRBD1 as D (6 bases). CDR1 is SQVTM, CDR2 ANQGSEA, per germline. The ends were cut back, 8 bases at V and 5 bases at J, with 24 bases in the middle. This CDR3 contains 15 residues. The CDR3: CSIAPGSTGSYGYTF. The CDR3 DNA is TGCAGCATAGCCCCAGGTTCGACAGGATCATATGGCTACACCTTC.

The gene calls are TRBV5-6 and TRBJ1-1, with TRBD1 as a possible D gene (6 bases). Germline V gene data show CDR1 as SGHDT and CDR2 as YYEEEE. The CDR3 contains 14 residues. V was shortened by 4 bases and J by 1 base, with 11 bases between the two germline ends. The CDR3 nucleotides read TGTGCCAGCAGCAAACAGGGTGAGAACACTGAAGCTTTCTTT. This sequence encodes CASSKQGENTEAFF. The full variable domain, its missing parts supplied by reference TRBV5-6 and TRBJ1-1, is DAGVTQSPTHLIKTRGQQVTLRCSPKSGHDTVSWYQQALGQGPQFIFQYYEEEERQRGNFPDRFSGHQFPNYSSELNVNALLLGDSALYLCASSKQGENTEAFFGQGTRLTVV.

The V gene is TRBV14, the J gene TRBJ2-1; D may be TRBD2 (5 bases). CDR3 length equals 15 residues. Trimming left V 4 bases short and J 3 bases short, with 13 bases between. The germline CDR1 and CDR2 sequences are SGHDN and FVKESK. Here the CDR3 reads CASSPLDRDYNEQFF. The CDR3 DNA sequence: TGTGCCAGCAGCCCTCTCGACCGGGACTACAATGAGCAGTTCTTC.

The CDR3 loop is CASSQYLVRQGSSYNEQFF. CDR3 nucleotides: TGTGCCAGCAGCCAATATCTAGTTCGGCAGGGGAGCTCCTACAATGAGCAGTTCTTC. V is TRBV3-1 and J is TRBJ2-1, with a weak D call TRBD1 (6 bases). The V end lost 2 bases, the J end lost 0 bases, and 20 bases lay between the germline ends. CDR3 length: 19 amino acids. Looked up from germline, CDR1 is LGHDT and CDR2 is YNNKEL (reference sequence).

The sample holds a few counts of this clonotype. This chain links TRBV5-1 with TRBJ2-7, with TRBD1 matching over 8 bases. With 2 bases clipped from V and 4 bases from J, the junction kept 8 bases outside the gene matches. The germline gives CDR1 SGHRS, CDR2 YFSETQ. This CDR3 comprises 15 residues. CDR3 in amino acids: CASSFGTGALYEQYF. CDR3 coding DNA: TGCGCCAGCAGCTTCGGGACAGGTGCTCTGTACGAGCAGTACTTC. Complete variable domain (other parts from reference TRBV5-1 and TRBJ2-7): KAGVTQTPRYLIKTRGQQVTLSCSPISGHRSVSWYQQTPGQGLQFLFEYFSETQRNKGNFPGRFSGRQFSNSRSEMNVSTLELGDSALYLCASSFGTGALYEQYFGPGTRLTVT.

The CDR3 loop reads CASSSRRVGNQPQHF. The DNA of the CDR3 is TGTGCCAGCAGCTCGCGCAGGGTTGGCAATCAGCCCCAGCATTTT. The V call is TRBV7-2, the J call TRBJ1-5, with D perhaps TRBD1 (5 bases). The germline CDR1 and CDR2 sequences are SGHTA and FQGNSA. Between the trimmed V and J ends, which lost 4 bases and 2 bases, there was a span of 12 bases. CDR3 length: 15 amino acids.

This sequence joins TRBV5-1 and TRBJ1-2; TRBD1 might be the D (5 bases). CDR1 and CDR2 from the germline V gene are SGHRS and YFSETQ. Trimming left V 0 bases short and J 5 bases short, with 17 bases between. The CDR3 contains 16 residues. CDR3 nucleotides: TGCGCCAGCAGCTTGGGCCTAACAGGTCCCGGGTATGGCTACACCTTC. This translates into CASSLGLTGPGYGYTF.

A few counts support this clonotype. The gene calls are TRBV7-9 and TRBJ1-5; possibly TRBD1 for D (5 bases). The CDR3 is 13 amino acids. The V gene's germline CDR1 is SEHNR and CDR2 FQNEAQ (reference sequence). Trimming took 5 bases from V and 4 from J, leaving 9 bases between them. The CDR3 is CASSSNRNQPQHF. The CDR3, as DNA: TGTGCCAGCAGCAGTAACAGGAATCAGCCCCAGCATTTT. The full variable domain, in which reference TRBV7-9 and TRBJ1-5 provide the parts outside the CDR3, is DTGVSQNPRHKITKRGQNVTFRCDPISEHNRLYWYRQTLGQGPEFLTYFQNEAQLEKSRLLSDRFSAERPKGSFSTLEIQRTEQGDSAMYLCASSSNRNQPQHFGDGTRLSIL.

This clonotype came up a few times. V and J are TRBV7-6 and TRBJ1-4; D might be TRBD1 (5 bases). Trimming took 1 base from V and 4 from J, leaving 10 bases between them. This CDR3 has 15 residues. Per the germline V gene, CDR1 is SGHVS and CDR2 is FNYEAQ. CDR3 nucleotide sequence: TGTGCCAGCAGCTTAGGGCCGGGGGGTAATGAAAAACTGTTTTTT. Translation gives CASSLGPGGNEKLFF. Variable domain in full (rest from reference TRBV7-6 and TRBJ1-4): GAGVSQSPRYKVTKRGQDVALRCDPISGHVSLYWYRQALGQGPEFLTYFNYEAQQDKSGLPNDRFSAERPEGSISTLTIQRTEQRDSAMYRCASSLGPGGNEKLFFGSGTQLSVL.